The 25 T cell receptor beta chains reported below all come from one sample, sequenced in a study of CD8 T cells in ankylosing spondylitis. Study-wide results and caveats: A motif in TCR beta, a set of under ten highly homologous variants, appeared characteristic of ankylosing spondylitis blood.

These TCRs' antigens remain unknown. In TCRdb, the 5' RACE reads were re-called with MiXCR into one record per CDR3 protein. The sample lists roughly 670,000 distinct CDR3 sequences; around a fifth were seen once. Sequencing input: blood, either unsorted or a sorted T cell fraction (not recorded which). The receptor set was obtained from a male donor with ankylosing spondylitis.

This clonotype was observed a few times. The chain carries TRBV11-2 and TRBJ1-2; D possibly corresponds to TRBD1 (5 bases). The CDR3 length is 15 residues. The V gene lost 4 bases and the J gene lost 7 bases, with 19 bases spanning the gap. From germline, CDR1 is SGHAT and CDR2 FQNNGV. CDR3 in amino acids: CASSSYGQGSFGYTF. As DNA, the CDR3 is TGTGCCAGCAGCTCGTATGGCCAGGGATCTTTTGGCTACACCTTC.

The chain recombines TRBV15 with TRBJ1-5, with D unclear. V was cut by 0 bases and J by 0 bases, with 9 bases left in between. CDR3 length: 16 amino acids. In germline, CDR1 is LNHNV, CDR2 YYDKDF (reference sequence). This CDR3 is CATSRDEGNSNQPQHF. In DNA form, the CDR3 reads TGTGCCACCAGCAGAGATGAAGGGAATAGCAATCAGCCCCAGCATTTT. Full variable domain (remainder filled in from reference TRBV15 and TRBJ1-5): DAMVIQNPRYQVTQFGKPVTLSCSQTLNHNVMYWYQQKSSQAPKLLFHYYDKDFNNEADTPDNFQSRRPNTSFCFLDIRSPGLGDTAMYLCATSRDEGNSNQPQHFGDGTRLSIL.

The table lists this clonotype with a few counts. This chain links TRBV5-1 with TRBJ2-7, with 9 bases that match TRBD1. Germline loops: CDR1 SGHRS, CDR2 YFSETQ. CDR3 length: 15 amino acids. The trim removed 5 bases at V and 2 bases at J, leaving 8 bases unmatched. The CDR3 sequence is CASRPKTGGPYEQYF. The CDR3 DNA follows: TGCGCCAGCAGGCCTAAGACAGGGGGGCCCTACGAGCAGTACTTC.

This chain connects TRBV4-1 to TRBJ2-7; no clear D gene. V was cut by 4 bases and J by 2 bases, with 18 bases left in between. The CDR3 has 16 amino acids. Per germline, CDR1 MGHRA and CDR2 YSYEKL. CDR3 residues: CASSLDWDIIAYEQYF. The CDR3 nucleotides read TGCGCCAGCAGCCTAGACTGGGATATCATCGCCTACGAGCAGTACTTC.

This clonotype was detected a few times. The chain is built from TRBV30 and TRBJ1-5, with 7 bases matching TRBD1. J was trimmed by 2 bases and V by 1 base; bases with no gene match: 2. The CDR3 covers 14 residues. CDR1 GTSNPN and CDR2 SVGIG come from the germline V gene (reference sequence). The DNA for the CDR3 is TGTGCCTGGAGTGAAGGGGGCCGCAATCAGCCCCAGCATTTT. As protein: CAWSEGGRNQPQHF.

The DNA for the CDR3 is TGTGCCAGCACGGGAGGGACTAGCGTCTCCGGGGAGCTGTTTTTT. Translating gives CASTGGTSVSGELFF. The J gene is TRBJ2-2, the V gene TRBV6-1; 10 bases match TRBD2. CDR3 length equals 15 residues. V was pared by 7 bases and J by 6 bases, with 8 bases of the junction left unmatched. Germline V gives CDR1 MNHNS, CDR2 SASEGT.

This clonotype was counted ten times or more. J is TRBJ2-2 and V is TRBV6-5; no definite D call. V was shortened by 0 bases and J by 4 bases, with 9 bases between the two germline ends. This CDR3 has 15 residues. Germline CDR1 reads MNHEY; CDR2 reads SVGAGI. Written as DNA, the CDR3 is TGTGCCAGCAGTTACTCGACGGTTGGCACCGGGGAGCTGTTTTTT. This translates into CASSYSTVGTGELFF.

This clonotype was seen more than once but under ten times. This sequence joins TRBV5-1 and TRBJ2-7; the match to TRBD2 covers 8 bases. The CDR3 spans 14 residues. Germline CDR1 is SGHRS and CDR2 is YFSETQ. V shed 3 bases, J shed 2 bases, and the junction held 4 bases outside the gene matches. The CDR3 loop reads CASSYAGGTYEQYF. The CDR3, as DNA: TGCGCCAGCAGCTATGCGGGAGGAACCTACGAGCAGTACTTC.

This clonotype was counted a few times. The J gene is TRBJ2-1, the V gene TRBV6-1; 7 nucleotides agree with TRBD1. With V trimmed by 10 bases and J by 7 bases, 10 bases remained unmatched. CDR3 length: 13 amino acids. The V gene's germline CDR1 is MNHNS and CDR2 SASEGT. This CDR3 is CAIRQGSWNEQFF. The CDR3 region has the DNA TGTGCCATCAGACAGGGTAGTTGGAATGAGCAGTTCTTC.

This clonotype has only a few counts. This chain connects TRBV12-3 or TRBV12-4 to TRBJ1-5, with D maybe TRBD1 (6 bases). CDR3 length equals 16 residues. V gave up 6 bases and J gave up 1 base, with 16 bases separating them. CDR3 in amino acids: CASSPWAGASNQPQHF. The CDR3 region has the DNA TGTGCCAGCAGCCCTTGGGCAGGGGCGAGCAATCAGCCCCAGCATTTT.

The chain combines TRBV27 with TRBJ2-7, with a possible D match to TRBD2 (5 bases). Germline V gene data show CDR1 as MNHEY and CDR2 as SMNVEV (reference sequence). This CDR3 is built from 18 residues. Trimming pared 8 bases from V and 2 bases from J, leaving 28 bases between. The CDR3 spells CASRWLGGPPQEAYEQYF. The CDR3 DNA reads TGTGCCAGCCGCTGGTTGGGCGGGCCTCCTCAAGAGGCCTACGAGCAGTACTTC.

This clonotype has only a few counts. J is TRBJ1-1 and V is TRBV15; no reliable D call. Deletions cut 4 bases from V and 0 bases from J, with 9 bases between. CDR1 is LNHNV, CDR2 YYDKDF, per germline (reference sequence). The CDR3 is 14 amino acids. The CDR3 reads CATSKWAMNTEAFF. The CDR3 DNA follows: TGTGCCACCAGCAAGTGGGCTATGAACACTGAAGCTTTCTTT. The full variable domain, rest sourced from reference TRBV15 and TRBJ1-1, is DAMVIQNPRYQVTQFGKPVTLSCSQTLNHNVMYWYQQKSSQAPKLLFHYYDKDFNNEADTPDNFQSRRPNTSFCFLDIRSPGLGDTAMYLCATSKWAMNTEAFFGQGTRLTVV.

In this sample, this clonotype turned up a few times. DNA of the CDR3: TGCAGTGCTAGAAGAGGGTCGGGCCCCAACACCGGGGAGCTGTTTTTT. Amino acids: CSARRGSGPNTGELFF. This chain uses TRBV20-1 with TRBJ2-2; D is possibly TRBD2 (5 bases). The V end was cut by 2 bases, the J end by 2 bases, with 15 bases between. The CDR3 length is 16 residues. CDR1 is DFQATT and CDR2 is SNEGSKA in the germline V gene (reference sequence).

The CDR3 DNA reads TGCAGCGTTGAAGGGGGGGGACCAGACTTATACAATGAGCAGTTCTTC. Translated: CSVEGGGPDLYNEQFF. This rearrangement joins TRBV29-1 to TRBJ2-1; TRBD2 aligns across 7 bases. There are 16 residues in the CDR3. Germline V gives CDR1 SQVTM, CDR2 ANQGSEA. V trimming: 1 base; J trimming: 4 bases; junction bases outside the gene matches: 10.

The V call is TRBV6-5, the J call TRBJ1-1; D is uncertain. Per germline, CDR1 MNHEY and CDR2 SVGAGI. There are 11 residues in the CDR3. The ends were cut back, 2 bases at V and 7 bases at J, with 5 bases in the middle. The CDR3 region is CASSYGREAFF. DNA for the CDR3: TGTGCCAGCAGTTACGGTCGTGAAGCTTTCTTT.

This clonotype was counted only a few times. The V call is TRBV12-3 or TRBV12-4, the J call TRBJ2-1; D may be TRBD2 (6 bases). Trimming cost V 6 bases and J 5 bases, with 11 bases left between them. The CDR3 extends over 13 amino acids. CDR3 residues: CASRREIHNEQFF. The CDR3 region has the DNA TGTGCCAGCAGACGGGAGATTCACAATGAGCAGTTCTTC.

A few counts support this clonotype. V is TRBV12-3 or TRBV12-4 and J is TRBJ2-3; either TRBD1 or TRBD2 may fit D (5 bases each). V lost 6 bases and J lost 6, with 10 bases in between. This CDR3 spans 12 amino acids. The CDR3 loop reads CASRLGEDTQYF. For the CDR3, the DNA is TGTGCCAGCAGACTAGGGGAGGATACGCAGTATTTT.

This clonotype appeared a few times. In DNA form, the CDR3 reads TGTGCTAGTGGTTTGGAGGACAGGGGAGAGACCCAGTACTTC. Translating it yields CASGLEDRGETQYF. V and J are TRBV12-5 and TRBJ2-5, with 9 positions matching TRBD1. Per germline, CDR1 LGHNT and CDR2 FRNRAP. This CDR3 has 14 amino acids. Trimming took 1 base from V and 4 from J; bases not matched to a gene: 1.

Ten or more counts support this clonotype. CDR3 sequence reads: CASRDLNTGELFF. The CDR3 nucleotides read TGCGCCAGCAGGGACCTGAACACCGGGGAGCTGTTTTTT. This chain uses TRBV10-2 with TRBJ2-2, with no clear D. The V end lost 6 bases, the J end lost 1 base, and 6 bases lay between the germline ends. From germline, CDR1 is WSHSY and CDR2 SAAADI. This CDR3 is 13 amino acids long.

The chain joins TRBV24-1 to TRBJ2-1; D gene ambiguous. The CDR3 runs 11 residues. The germline CDR1 and CDR2 sequences are KGHDR and SFDVKD. The V gene lost 7 bases and the J gene lost 8 bases, with 8 bases spanning the gap. The CDR3 loop is CATRGDHEQFF. The DNA of the CDR3 is TGTGCCACCAGAGGAGATCATGAGCAGTTCTTC.

This clonotype has only a few counts. The chain employs TRBV20-1 and TRBJ1-1; 8 nucleotides line up with TRBD1. V lost 6 bases and J lost 3; bases outside the gene matches: 9. The CDR3 length is 14 residues. The germline V gene encodes CDR1 DFQATT and CDR2 SNEGSKA (reference sequence). CDR3 loop: CSAPGGSDYTEAFF. The CDR3 DNA reads as TGCAGTGCCCCAGGGGGCTCAGACTACACTGAAGCTTTCTTT.

This clonotype was detected a few times. V and J are TRBV5-6 and TRBJ1-4; D gene unclear. The germline V gene has CDR1 SGHDT and CDR2 YYEEEE. V lost 5 bases, J lost 7 bases, and 18 bases lay in between. The CDR3 covers 15 residues. CDR3 loop: CASRLYRSDFEKLFF. The DNA of the CDR3 is TGTGCCAGCAGGCTGTACCGGAGTGATTTTGAAAAACTGTTTTTT.

This clonotype was observed a few times. V and J are TRBV20-1 and TRBJ2-1; 8 nucleotides align to TRBD2. The CDR3 is 15 residues long. Per the germline V gene, CDR1 is DFQATT and CDR2 is SNEGSKA (reference sequence). The J segment lost 5 bases and the V segment lost 0 bases, leaving 6 bases of the junction unmatched. CDR3 nucleotide sequence: TGCAGTGCTAGAGATCGGGGGGGGGGTCACAATGAGCAGTTCTTC. Protein: CSARDRGGGHNEQFF.

This clonotype was recorded a few times. The rearrangement uses TRBV12-3 or TRBV12-4 and TRBJ2-7; D uncertain. The CDR3 sequence is 13 residues long. Between the trimmed V and J ends, which lost 6 bases and 5 bases, there was a span of 14 bases. The CDR3 nucleotides are TGTGCCAGCAGCGGGCAGATTGTCCACGAGCAGTACTTC. The encoded protein is CASSGQIVHEQYF.

This clonotype was recorded many times. The chain couples TRBV6-2 or TRBV6-3 to TRBJ2-1; D unresolved. CDR3 size: 16 residues. V was pared by 2 bases and J by 0 bases, with 11 bases between. Germline values: CDR1 MNHEY, CDR2 SVGEGT. The CDR3 DNA is TGTGCCAGCAGTTACCGGTCAGAAAGCTCCTACAATGAGCAGTTCTTC. Its translation: CASSYRSESSYNEQFF.